This T cell receptor beta chain was captured by sequencing in a study of spatial heterogeneity in lung cancer (dated 2019 in TCRdb). For the study in its entirety: Beta-chain transcripts were consistently detected in greater numbers than alpha-chain transcripts, which likely reflects a higher abundance of beta-chain transcripts. In tumor regions, TCR transcript counts showed a strong correlation with a T cell transcriptional module score derived from matched bulk RNA-seq. In the raw uncorrected reads, each unique combination of TCR and UMI appeared on average more than ten times. In non-small cell lung cancer, the study quantitatively compared TCR alpha and beta repertoires across several tumor regions, matched nontumor lung, and blood. The study linked features of the TCR repertoire to counts of nonsynonymous mutations, which were determined by whole-exome sequencing of tumor tissue. Both alpha and beta chains were TCR-sequenced in samples taken at surgery, namely 220 tumor regions, fewer than 85 matched nontumor lung samples and 56 PBMC samples.

The CDR3 numbers 12 residues from cysteine through phenylalanine. Left in the record is the CDR3 DNA by itself, 36 bases read in frame from the first base. The germline V gene (reference sequence) provides CDR1 DFQATT and CDR2 SNEGSKA. V is clipped by 3 bases and J by 2 bases, and the sequence between their germline boundaries is 8 bases long. The time point label, as the study defines it: sample taken at primary tumor resection. Donors were about 70 patients with early-stage, untreated non-small cell lung cancer from the lung TRACERx cohort. TCR sequencing used whole RNA extracted from tumor and nontumor lung tissue, or from cryopreserved PBMC samples, without cell sorting. Patients were selected for TCR sequencing only if sufficient RNA was available from at least two tumor regions. Before being selected, tumor and adjacent nontumor lung specimens were reviewed by a lung pathologist. This clonotype was picked up many times. Its specific antigen is unknown. Nothing much larger sits one base from this clone, and base qualities are not available.

Broad study findings and their caveats: TCR-seq coverage of tumor T cells was estimated to be only approximately 7% for alpha chains and more than 11% for beta chains. The count of ubiquitous expanded TCRs correlated with the count of ubiquitous nonsynonymous mutations, and the count of regional expanded TCRs correlated with the count of regional nonsynonymous mutations. Additional single-cell paired TCR alpha and beta sequencing was considered necessary to confirm, at a functional level, the hypothesis that regional TCRs recognize regional mutations. The tumor nonsynonymous mutation count correlated with the number of expanded alpha and beta TCRs within the tumor.

Preparation of the library involved 5' RACE. Sequencing used a NextSeq 500. To allow correction of PCR and sequencing errors, the TCR library protocol tagged every TCR cDNA molecule with a unique molecular identifier. The study's own analysis went as follows. TCR identification, UMI-based error correction and CDR3 extraction were all carried out with Decombinator tools. Expanded TCRs were defined as those above a frequency of 2 per 1,000, corresponding to the top 1% of the tumor frequency distribution. Expanded tumor TCRs statistically deemed absent (corrected P<0.05) from at least one tumor region were classed as regional, and all other expanded tumor TCRs were classed as ubiquitous. Each repertoire was subsampled 100 times to 5,000 TCRs, after which Renyi diversity was computed with the R vegan package. CDR3 similarity networks were constructed using string-kernel similarity of amino acid triplets, with links drawn between CDR3s whose pairwise similarity was above 0.82. Clones were called with MiXCR by TCRdb after fastp trimmed the public reads at Q25, and only in-frame beta chains were retained. Every entry covers one CDR3 protein and lists the most common genes and DNA from its rows. Clone size and V and J calls follow TCRdb, not the original study. In all, the sample holds fewer than 30,000 distinct CDR3 sequences, and roughly 6.6% of those were seen once. Approximately 23% of the sample goes to the ten largest clones.

Specimen: lung tumor tissue, collected at surgery. The receptor was derived from a male donor with early-stage non-small cell lung cancer. Rearrangement joined TRBV20-1 to TRBJ2-7, with the D segment identity uncertain. The DNA sequence is given as TGCAGTGCTAGTTGGACCGCCTACGAGCAGTACTTC. This translates into CSASWTAYEQYF.